This TCR beta chain was obtained from a study of cytomegalovirus exposure and HLA in healthy donors. Study-wide points: Analysis was performed later, and it showed HLA-associated TCR beta chains to be more clonally expanded than equally common others. Accounts indicate the classifier identified cytomegalovirus status with strong specificity and sensitivity. An analysis that came later showed most CMV-associated TCR beta chains appearing HLA-restricted.

CDR1 SNHLY and CDR2 FYNNEI come from the germline V gene. CDR3 size: 14 residues. The ends were cut back, 6 bases at V and 4 bases at J, with 13 bases in the middle. Note on this clone: Antigen: not known.

The PCR contained 60 Vbeta and 13 Jbeta primers. Assay: immunoSEQ multiplex PCR; the TCRdb copy retains only in-frame clones and omits some. The sample yields some 180,000 clones, roughly 80% seen once. The receptor comes from a girl between 10 and 17 years old in good health and CMV-seropositive. The genes are TRBV2 and TRBJ1-5, with no clear D. The sequenced material came from PBMCs. CDR3 protein: CASSAQQRNQPQHF. The CDR3 DNA sequence: TGTGCCAGCAGCGCTCAACAGCGGAATCAGCCCCAGCATTTT. The variable domain in full, with the rest retrieved from reference TRBV2 and TRBJ1-5, is EPEVTQTPSHQVTQMGQEVILRCVPISNHLYFYWYRQILGQKVEFLVSFYNNEISEKSEIFDDQFSVERPDGSNFTLKIRSTKLEDSAMYFCASSAQQRNQPQHFGDGTRLSIL.